This TCR beta chain was profiled in a study of T cell repertoires in cytomegalovirus infection. Study as a whole: In public TCR beta signatures, there were indications of both CMV infection and matching HLA type.

TCRdb re-called the reads through MiXCR, storing one row per CDR3 protein. The sample carries about 260,000 distinct CDR3 sequences, 9.1% recorded once. Overall study findings and caveats: The cumulative frequency of public TCR beta families distinguished individuals who carried CMV together with the relevant HLA.

This clonotype was seen at least ten times. As yet, its antigen is unknown. The TCR originated in a human donor in good health (CMV status not recorded). Some clones in this sample may be carry-over from other donors' samples. The sequenced material came from PBMCs.

This chain's CDR3 is CASSLTSGGAGTGELFF. As DNA, the CDR3 is TGTGCCAGCAGCTTAACTAGCGGGGGGGCGGGCACCGGGGAGCTGTTTTTT. The chain carries TRBV7-2 and TRBJ2-2; 13 positions agree with TRBD2. The CDR3 covers 17 residues. Germline values: CDR1 SGHTA, CDR2 FQGNSA. V shed 2 bases, J shed 4 bases, and the junction held 4 bases outside the gene matches.